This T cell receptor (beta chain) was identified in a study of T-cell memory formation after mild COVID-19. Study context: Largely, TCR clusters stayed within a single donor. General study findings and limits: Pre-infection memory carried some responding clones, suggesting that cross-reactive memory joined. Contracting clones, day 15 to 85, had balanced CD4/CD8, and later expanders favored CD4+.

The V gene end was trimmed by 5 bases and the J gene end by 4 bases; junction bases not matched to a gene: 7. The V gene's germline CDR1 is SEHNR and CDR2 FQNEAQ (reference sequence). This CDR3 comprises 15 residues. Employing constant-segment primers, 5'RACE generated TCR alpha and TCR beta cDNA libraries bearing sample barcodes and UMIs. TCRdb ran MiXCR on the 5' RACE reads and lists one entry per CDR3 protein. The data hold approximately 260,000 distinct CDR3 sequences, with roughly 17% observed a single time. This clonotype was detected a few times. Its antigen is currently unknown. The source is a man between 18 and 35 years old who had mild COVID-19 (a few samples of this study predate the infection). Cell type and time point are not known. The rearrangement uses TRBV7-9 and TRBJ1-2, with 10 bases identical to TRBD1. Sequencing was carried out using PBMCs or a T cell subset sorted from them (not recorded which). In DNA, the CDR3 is TGTGCCAGCAGCCAGGGACAGGGGTCGTCCTATGGCTACACCTTC. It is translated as CASSQGQGSSYGYTF.